This T cell receptor beta chain was sequenced during a study of CD8 T cells in ankylosing spondylitis. Study observations and caveats: Prior work had noted some motif variants in reactive arthritis blood and synovial fluid. Among TCR beta sequences, a motif of fewer than 10 highly homologous variants appeared characteristic of ankylosing spondylitis blood.

TCRdb reprocessed the 5' RACE reads with MiXCR, giving one entry per CDR3 protein. The sample gives 350,000 to 450,000 distinct CDR3 sequences, 25% to 30% of which show up once; about 0.89% is in the top ten. Comments on this clonotype: Antigen specificity is unknown.

Trimming took 3 bases from V and 6 from J; bases not matched to a gene: 7. The CDR3 is made up of 15 amino acids. Sequencing was carried out using blood, either unsorted or a sorted T cell fraction (not recorded which). The chain recombines TRBV12-3 or TRBV12-4 with TRBJ1-5; 8 positions match TRBD1. The receptor was derived from a male donor with ankylosing spondylitis. CDR3 amino acids: CASSLGTGGSQPQHF. The CDR3, as DNA: TGTGCCAGCAGTTTGGGGACAGGCGGTAGTCAGCCCCAGCATTTT.